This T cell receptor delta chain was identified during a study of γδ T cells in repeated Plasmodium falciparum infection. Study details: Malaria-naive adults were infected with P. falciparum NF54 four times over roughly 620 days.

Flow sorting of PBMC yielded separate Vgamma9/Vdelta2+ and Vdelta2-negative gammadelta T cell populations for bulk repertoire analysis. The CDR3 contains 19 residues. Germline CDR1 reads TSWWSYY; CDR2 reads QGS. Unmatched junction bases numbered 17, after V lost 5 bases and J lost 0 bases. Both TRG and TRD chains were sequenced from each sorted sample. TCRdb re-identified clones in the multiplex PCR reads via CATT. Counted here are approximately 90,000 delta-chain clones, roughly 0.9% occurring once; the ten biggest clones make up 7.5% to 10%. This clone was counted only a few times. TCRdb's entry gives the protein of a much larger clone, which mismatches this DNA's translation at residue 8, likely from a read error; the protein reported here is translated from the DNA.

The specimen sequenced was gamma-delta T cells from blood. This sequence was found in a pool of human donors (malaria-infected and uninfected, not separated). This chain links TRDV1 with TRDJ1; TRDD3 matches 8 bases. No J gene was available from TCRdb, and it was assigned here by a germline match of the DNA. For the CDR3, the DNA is TGTGCTCTTGGGACTACCAAGCAGGGATACGCCAATCACACCGATAAACTCATCTTT. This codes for CALGTTKQGYANHTDKLIF.